This T cell receptor beta chain came from a study of cytomegalovirus exposure and HLA in healthy donors. General study points: Rare TCR sequences dominated, though some public TCRs recurred in many donors.

Germline CDR1 is SGHNT and CDR2 is YYREEE (reference sequence). CDR3 length: 16 residues. Comments on this clone: Antigen specificity is unknown. Compared with germline, one end of the junction differs, possibly owing to a read error.

Primers: 60 Vbeta forward and 13 Jbeta reverse. TCRdb keeps only in-frame clones here, not all; method: immunoSEQ multiplex PCR. Of 95,000 to 150,000 clones listed, around 86% are singletons. The specimen sequenced was PBMCs. The sequence came from a woman aged 40-49 years in good health and CMV-seronegative. The chain has TRBV5-4 and TRBJ2-2; 11 nucleotides agree with TRBD1. CDR3 loop: CAGSPRTGGRTGELFF. The CDR3 nucleotides are TGTGCCGGCAGCCCTCGGACAGGGGGCCGTACCGGGGAGCTGTTTTTT.